Below, one TCR beta chain is given with its context. The antigen remains unidentified. PCR involved 60 Vbeta and 13 Jbeta primers. Profiling relied on immunoSEQ multiplex PCR, and the TCRdb table lists in-frame clones only, not all of them. The table has about 120,000 clones, 74% seen once. The sample belongs to a study of cytomegalovirus exposure and HLA in healthy donors. Points from the study as a whole: Reportedly, diagnosis of cytomegalovirus status by the classifier showed high specificity and sensitivity. In all likelihood, a cluster of highly shared sequence variants was a sequencing artifact. Earlier findings revealed that most TCR beta V segments proved productive either about 87% or about 30% of the time. Presence/absence comparisons presumed near-even sequencing depth among donors.

CDR1 and CDR2 from the germline V gene are LNHDA and SQIVND (reference sequence). V lost 3 bases, J lost 0 bases, and 9 bases lay in between. CDR3 length: 15 residues. Source material: PBMCs. This clonotype was sampled from a human donor in good health. The V call is TRBV19, the J call TRBJ2-1; tentatively, D is TRBD2 (6 bases). The CDR3 nucleotides are TGTGCCAGTAGTATCCAGGGAGGCTCCTACAATGAGCAGTTCTTC. This translates into CASSIQGGSYNEQFF.